These T cell receptor beta chains were read from a single sample in a study of cytomegalovirus exposure and HLA in healthy donors. The assay was immunoSEQ multiplex PCR, and TCRdb's table has in-frame clones only and misses some. The data contain roughly 90,000 clones, 74% of them singletons. The specimen was PBMCs. Every receptor here comes from a man aged 25 to 45 in good health and CMV-seropositive. Both conserved end residues are part of each CDR3. The order of the fields is V gene, D gene, J gene, clone size, CDR3 DNA, CDR3 protein. D genes are given only for firm matches. Only part of the rows carry a size: once, few, many, or a class if the clone is expanded.

TRBV5-1	-	TRBJ1-1	once	TGCGCCAGCAGCTTGGGGCAGGGAGGACAAAGATACACTGAAGCTTTCTTT	CASSLGQGGQRYTEAFF
TRBV9	-	TRBJ1-1	-	TGTGCCAGCAGCTTTTCGGGACAAGTGACTGAAGCTTTCTTT	CASSFSGQVTEAFF
TRBV5-1	-	TRBJ2-2	-	TGCGCCAGCAGCTTGGGATCCGGGGAGCACGGGGAGCTGTTTTTT	CASSLGSGEHGELFF
TRBV27	-	TRBJ1-1	-	TGTGCCAGCAGTCTCCGGGAAATAGGCACTGAAGCTTTCTTT	CASSLREIGTEAFF
TRBV5-1	-	TRBJ2-1	-	TGCGCCAGCGCCAGGGGGGCATCCTACAATGAGCAGTTCTTC	CASARGASYNEQFF
TRBV5-6	TRBD1	TRBJ1-2	-	TGTGCCAGCAGCCCCGACAGGGGTGGAGGCTACACCTTC	CASSPDRGGGYTF
TRBV2	TRBD2	TRBJ2-1	-	TGTGCCAGCAGTGTGGCTAGCGGGAGTCTTATTGAGCAGTTCTTC	CASSVASGSLIEQFF
TRBV19	TRBD2	TRBJ2-7	-	TGTGCCAGTAGTCCACAAGGGGCGGGAGCCTACGAGCAGTACTTC	CASSPQGAGAYEQYF
TRBV6-1	-	TRBJ1-5	-	TGTGCCAGCAGCGGACAGAAAAATCAGCCCCAGCATTTT	CASSGQKNQPQHF
TRBV19	-	TRBJ1-1	-	TGTGCCAGTAGCCCTACTTGGGGAGGACACCTAGAAGCTTTCTTT	CASSPTWGGHLEAFF
TRBV27	-	TRBJ2-1	-	TGTGCCAGCAGTTTATCCTCTGGGACTCGACGCAATGAGCAGTTCTTC	CASSLSSGTRRNEQFF
TRBV5-1	-	TRBJ1-4	few	TGCGCCAGCAGCCCGATTCAGGGTGGCGAAAAACTGTTTTTT	CASSPIQGGEKLFF
TRBV5-6	-	TRBJ2-3	once	TGTGCCAGCAGCAAGAGACTGGATACGCAGTATTTT	CASSKRLDTQYF
TRBV2	TRBD1	TRBJ1-2	-	TGTGCCAGCAGAACCAGGGGGATTGGTGACTATGGCTACACCTTC	CASRTRGIGDYGYTF
TRBV7-8	-	TRBJ1-5	-	TGTGCCAGCAGCCAGGCAGGGTATGATCAGCCCCAGCATTTT	CASSQAGYDQPQHF
TRBV4-2	TRBD2	TRBJ2-7	-	TGTGCCAGCAGCCAAGATTTAACCCCGGGACTAGCGGGAAGAATAGGCGAGCAGTACTTC	CASSQDLTPGLAGRIGEQYF
TRBV7-8	TRBD1	TRBJ1-1	few	TGTGCCAGCAGCTTGGGACAGGGGACGACTGAAGCTTTCTTT	CASSLGQGTTEAFF
TRBV5-8	-	TRBJ1-1	-	TGTGCCAGCAGCCTGACAGAGAACACTGAAGCTTTCTTT	CASSLTENTEAFF
TRBV25-1	TRBD1	TRBJ1-1	-	TGTGCCAGCAGTGACCGGGGGACAGGGGAAACTGAAGCTTTCTTT	CASSDRGTGETEAFF
TRBV4-3	-	TRBJ2-5	few	TGCGCCAGCAGCCAAGCTAAAGAGACCCAGTACTTC	CASSQAKETQYF
TRBV19	-	TRBJ2-7	few	TGTGCCAGTAGTATAGGCGGGGGCACCTACGAGCAGTACTTC	CASSIGGGTYEQYF
TRBV7-9	-	TRBJ1-1	once	TGTGCCAGCAGCGGAGGGACTGAAGCTTTCTTT	CASSGGTEAFF
TRBV29-1	-	TRBJ1-1	few	TGCAGTTTATCACAGGGCCAGGGGACTGAAGCTTTCTTT	CSLSQGQGTEAFF
TRBV25-1	-	TRBJ2-1	-	TGTGCCAGCAGTGATATGACTAGTCGGCTCAATGAGCAGTTCTTC	CASSDMTSRLNEQFF
TRBV6-1	TRBD1	TRBJ1-5	-	TGTGCCAGCAGTGAATTGAGGACAGGGGGCCGAAATCAGCCCCAGCATTTT	CASSELRTGGRNQPQHF
TRBV6-5	TRBD1	TRBJ1-4	-	TGTGCCAGCAGTTACTCCCGAGCAGGGGGAAGAGAAAAACTGTTTTTT	CASSYSRAGGREKLFF
TRBV7-2	-	TRBJ2-1	-	TGTGCCAGCAGCTTAGCGGGGGCGCTCTATGAGCAGTTCTTC	CASSLAGALYEQFF
TRBV2	-	TRBJ1-1	few	TGTGCCAGCAGCGCGGACAGGAACACTGAAGCTTTCTTT	CASSADRNTEAFF
TRBV7-9	TRBD1	TRBJ1-2	-	TGTGCCAGCAGCCCTGGACAGGGTGCCTACACCTTC	CASSPGQGAYTF
TRBV5-5	TRBD1	TRBJ1-4	few	TGTGCCAGCAGCCCTACAGGGGTAGCTGAAAAACTGTTTTTT	CASSPTGVAEKLFF